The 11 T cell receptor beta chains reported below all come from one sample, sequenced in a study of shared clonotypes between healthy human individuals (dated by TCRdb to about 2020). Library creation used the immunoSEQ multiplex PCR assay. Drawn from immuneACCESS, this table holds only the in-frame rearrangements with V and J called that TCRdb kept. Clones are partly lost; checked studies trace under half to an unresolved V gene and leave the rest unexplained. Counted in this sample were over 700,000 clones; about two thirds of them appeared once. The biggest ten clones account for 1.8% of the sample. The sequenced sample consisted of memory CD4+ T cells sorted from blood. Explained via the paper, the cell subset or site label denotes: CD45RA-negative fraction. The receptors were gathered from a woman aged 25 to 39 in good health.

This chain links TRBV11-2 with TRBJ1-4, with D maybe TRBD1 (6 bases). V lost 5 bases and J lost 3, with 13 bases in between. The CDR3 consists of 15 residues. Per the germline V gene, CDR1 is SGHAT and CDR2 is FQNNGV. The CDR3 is CASSPQGLANEKLFF. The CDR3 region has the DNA TGTGCCAGCAGCCCCCAGGGGTTGGCTAATGAAAAACTGTTTTTT.

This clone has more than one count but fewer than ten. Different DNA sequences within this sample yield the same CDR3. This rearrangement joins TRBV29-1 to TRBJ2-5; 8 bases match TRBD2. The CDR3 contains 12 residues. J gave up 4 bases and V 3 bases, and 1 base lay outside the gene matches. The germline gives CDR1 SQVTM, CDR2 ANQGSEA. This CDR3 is CSVDSGVETQYF. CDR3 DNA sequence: TGCAGCGTTGATAGCGGGGTAGAGACCCAGTACTTC.

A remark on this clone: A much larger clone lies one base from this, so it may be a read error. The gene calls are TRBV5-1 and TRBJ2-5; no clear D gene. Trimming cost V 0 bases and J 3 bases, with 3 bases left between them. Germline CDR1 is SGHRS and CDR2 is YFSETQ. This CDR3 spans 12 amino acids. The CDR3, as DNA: TGCGCCAGCAGCTTGGAGGAAGAGACCCAGTACTTC. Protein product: CASSLEEETQYF. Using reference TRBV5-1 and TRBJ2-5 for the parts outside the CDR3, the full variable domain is KAGVTQTPRYLIKTRGQQVTLSCSPISGHRSVSWYQQTPGQGLQFLFEYFSETQRNKGNFPGRFSGRQFSNSRSEMNVSTLELGDSALYLCASSLEEETQYFGPGTRLLVL.

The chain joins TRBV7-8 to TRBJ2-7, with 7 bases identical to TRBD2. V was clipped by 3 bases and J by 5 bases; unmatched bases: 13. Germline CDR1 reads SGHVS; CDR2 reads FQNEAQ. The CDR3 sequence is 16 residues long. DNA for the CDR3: TGTGCCAGCAGCTTCCGGGCGGGAGTACTGGGAAACGAGCAGTACTTC. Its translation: CASSFRAGVLGNEQYF.

CDR3 amino acids: CASIPLKGTGKRERGNEQFF. In DNA form, the CDR3 reads TGTGCCAGCATCCCCTTAAAGGGGACAGGGAAGCGGGAGAGGGGAAATGAGCAGTTCTTC. The chain employs TRBV7-7 and TRBJ2-1; D perhaps matches TRBD1 (9 bases). V was shortened by 7 bases and J by 7 bases, with 35 bases between the two germline ends. Germline V gene data show CDR1 as SSHAT and CDR2 as FNYEAQ (reference sequence). The CDR3 consists of 20 residues.

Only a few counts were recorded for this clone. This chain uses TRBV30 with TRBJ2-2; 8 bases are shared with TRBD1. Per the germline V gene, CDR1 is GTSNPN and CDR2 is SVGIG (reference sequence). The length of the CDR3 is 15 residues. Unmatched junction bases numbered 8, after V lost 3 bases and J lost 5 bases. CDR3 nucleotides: TGTGCCTGGAGAATAGGGTACAGGGGGACCGGGGAGCTGTTTTTT. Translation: CAWRIGYRGTGELFF.

The CDR3 DNA reads as TGTGCCAGCCGGACCTCGGGGGGATCTGGGGCCAACGTCCTGACTTTC. It specifies CASRTSGGSGANVLTF. The chain employs TRBV28 and TRBJ2-6; 7 nucleotides match TRBD2. V shed 8 bases and J 1 base; nucleotides not matched to a gene: 8. Germline values: CDR1 MDHEN, CDR2 SYDVKM. The CDR3 length is 16 residues. Full variable domain (outside the CDR3, taken from reference TRBV28 and TRBJ2-6): DVKVTQSSRYLVKRTGEKVFLECVQDMDHENMFWYRQDPGLGLRLIYFSYDVKMKEKGDIPEGYSVSREKKERFSLILESASTNQTSMYLCASRTSGGSGANVLTFGAGSRLTVL.

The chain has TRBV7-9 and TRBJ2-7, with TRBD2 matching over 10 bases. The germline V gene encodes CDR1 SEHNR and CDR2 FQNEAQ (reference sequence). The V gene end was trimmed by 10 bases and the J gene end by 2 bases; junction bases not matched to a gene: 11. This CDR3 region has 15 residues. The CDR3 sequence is CATAPLAGDAYEQYF. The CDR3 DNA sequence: TGTGCCACAGCCCCCCTAGCGGGAGACGCCTACGAGCAGTACTTC.

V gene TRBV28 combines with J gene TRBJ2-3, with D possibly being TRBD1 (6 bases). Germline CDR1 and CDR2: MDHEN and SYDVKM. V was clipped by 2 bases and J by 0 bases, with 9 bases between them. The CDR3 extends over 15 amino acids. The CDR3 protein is CASSLRQGSTDTQYF. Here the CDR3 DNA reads TGTGCCAGCAGTTTACGGCAGGGGAGCACAGATACGCAGTATTTT. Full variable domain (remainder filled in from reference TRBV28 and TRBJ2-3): DVKVTQSSRYLVKRTGEKVFLECVQDMDHENMFWYRQDPGLGLRLIYFSYDVKMKEKGDIPEGYSVSREKKERFSLILESASTNQTSMYLCASSLRQGSTDTQYFGPGTRLTVL.

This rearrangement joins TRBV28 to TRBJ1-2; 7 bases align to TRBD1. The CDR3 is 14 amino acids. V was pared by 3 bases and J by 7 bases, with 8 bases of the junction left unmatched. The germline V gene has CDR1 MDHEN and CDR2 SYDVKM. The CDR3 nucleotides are TGTGCCAGCAGTTTGAGACAGGGTATTTTTGGCTACACCTTC. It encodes CASSLRQGIFGYTF.

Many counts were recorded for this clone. The CDR3 bases are TGCGCCAGCAGCTTGGGAGGGCCCTCGGATACGCAGTATTTT. This translates into CASSLGGPSDTQYF. The V gene is TRBV5-1, the J gene TRBJ2-3; possibly TRBD2 for D (5 bases). CDR1 SGHRS and CDR2 YFSETQ come from the germline V gene. The CDR3 has 14 amino acids. Trimming took 0 bases from V and 6 from J, leaving 11 bases between them.